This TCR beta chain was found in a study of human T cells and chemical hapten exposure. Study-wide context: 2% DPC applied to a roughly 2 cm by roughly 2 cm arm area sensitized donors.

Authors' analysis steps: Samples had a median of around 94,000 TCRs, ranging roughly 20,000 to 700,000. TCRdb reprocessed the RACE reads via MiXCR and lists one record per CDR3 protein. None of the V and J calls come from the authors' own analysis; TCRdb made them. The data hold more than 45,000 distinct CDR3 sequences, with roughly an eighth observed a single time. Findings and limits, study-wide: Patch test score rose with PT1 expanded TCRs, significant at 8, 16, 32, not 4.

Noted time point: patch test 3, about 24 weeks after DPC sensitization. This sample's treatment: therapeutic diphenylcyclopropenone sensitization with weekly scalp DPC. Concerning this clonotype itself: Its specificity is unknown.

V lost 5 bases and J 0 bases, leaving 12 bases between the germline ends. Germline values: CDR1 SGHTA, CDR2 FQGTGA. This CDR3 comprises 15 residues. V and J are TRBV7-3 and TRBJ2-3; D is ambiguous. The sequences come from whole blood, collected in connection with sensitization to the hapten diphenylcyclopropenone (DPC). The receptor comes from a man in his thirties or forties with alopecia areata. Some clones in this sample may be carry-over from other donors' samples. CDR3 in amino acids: CASSKRISSTDTQYF. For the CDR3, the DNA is TGTGCCAGCAGCAAGAGAATTTCTAGCACAGATACGCAGTATTTT.